One and the same sample provided the 32 T cell receptor beta chains below, sequenced in a study of blood T cell repertoires in COVID-19. Sequencing used immunoSEQ multiplex PCR; TCRdb keeps in-frame clones, though not all of them. The repertoire includes some 240,000 clones, approximately 86% of them detected once, and approximately 7.6% sits in the top ten. Sequenced input: peripheral blood. These TCRs come from a man in his 60s who had recovered from COVID-19.

The chain combines TRBV6-2 or TRBV6-3 with TRBJ2-7, with TRBD1 matching 10 bases. The CDR3 runs to 15 residues. Germline-derived CDR1 and CDR2 are MNHEY and SVGEGT. J gave up 6 bases and V 6 bases, and 11 bases lay outside the gene matches. The CDR3 sequence: CASSRSGQGSSEQYV. The CDR3 nucleotides read TGTGCCAGCAGCCGCTCGGGACAGGGGAGCAGCGAGCAGTACGTC.

This sequence joins TRBV5-1 and TRBJ2-2; a possible D gene is TRBD1 (6 bases). Trimming stripped 3 bases from V and 5 bases from J, with 20 bases between. The CDR3 totals 17 residues. The germline V gene has CDR1 SGHRS and CDR2 YFSETQ. CDR3 residues: CASSWQILTGSTGELFF. The CDR3, as DNA: TGCGCCAGCAGCTGGCAGATCCTGACAGGTTCGACCGGGGAGCTGTTTTTT.

The chain carries TRBV24-1 and TRBJ2-1, with a possible D match to TRBD2 (6 bases). Germline lookup yields CDR1 KGHDR and CDR2 SFDVKD. Trimming left V 12 bases short and J 10 bases short, with 27 bases between. This CDR3 contains 15 residues. The CDR3: CAYRGIGRRAWEQFF. CDR3 DNA: TGTGCCTACAGAGGCATTGGTAGGAGGGCATGGGAGCAGTTCTTC.

This chain joins TRBV7-9 and TRBJ2-3, with D possibly TRBD1 on 5 matching bases. The germline V gene has CDR1 SEHNR and CDR2 FQNEAQ (reference sequence). Trimming took 5 bases from V and 5 from J, leaving 14 bases between them. This CDR3 region has 14 residues. This CDR3 reads CASSPGHPGDTQYF. CDR3 DNA sequence: TGTGCCAGCAGCCCAGGACATCCGGGAGATACGCAGTATTTT. The full variable domain, its missing parts supplied by reference TRBV7-9 and TRBJ2-3, is DTGVSQNPRHKITKRGQNVTFRCDPISEHNRLYWYRQTLGQGPEFLTYFQNEAQLEKSRLLSDRFSAERPKGSFSTLEIQRTEQGDSAMYLCASSPGHPGDTQYFGPGTRLTVL.

The chain joins TRBV5-1 to TRBJ2-3; TRBD1 matches 8 bases. Unmatched junction bases numbered 5, after V lost 3 bases and J lost 5 bases. The CDR3 is 14 amino acids. CDR1 SGHRS and CDR2 YFSETQ come from the germline V gene. DNA of the CDR3: TGCGCCAGCAGCTCCCAGGGGGCGCGAGATACGCAGTATTTT. This sequence encodes CASSSQGARDTQYF.

V usage is TRBV10-3 and J usage is TRBJ2-7, with TRBD2 matching 8 bases. Germline V CDR1 and CDR2: ENHRY, SYGVKD. CDR3 length: 15 amino acids. The junction had 12 bases not matched to a gene; V was cut back by 4 bases and J by 7 bases. In DNA form, the CDR3 reads TGTGCCATCAGTGCGGGGCGGGGGGATAGTGAGGAGCAGTACTTC. Amino acids: CAISAGRGDSEEQYF.

This chain joins TRBV5-6 and TRBJ2-3; TRBD1 is a possible D gene (8 bases). The CDR3 loop spans 19 amino acids. Trimming removed 0 bases from V and 1 base from J, with 21 bases in between. Germline CDR1 and CDR2: SGHDT and YYEEEE. CDR3 nucleotide sequence: TGTGCCAGCAGCTTGGGGCTGTCTGGAACAGGGGGGGGCACAGATACGCAGTATTTT. It encodes CASSLGLSGTGGGTDTQYF.

The gene calls are TRBV7-9 and TRBJ1-5; 11 bases fit TRBD1. This CDR3 region has 17 residues. Per the germline V gene, CDR1 is SEHNR and CDR2 is FQNEAQ (reference sequence). Germline trimming cut 0 bases from V and 1 base from J; bases unmatched to any gene: 2. As DNA, the CDR3 is TGTGCCAGCAGCTTAGCGGACAGGGGGCTGAGCAATCAGCCCCAGCATTTT. Its protein product is CASSLADRGLSNQPQHF.

The genes are TRBV5-1 and TRBJ2-2, with a tentative D call TRBD2 (6 bases). The V and J ends lost 1 base and 7 bases respectively, with 17 bases between them. This CDR3 contains 16 residues. The germline V gene has CDR1 SGHRS and CDR2 YFSETQ. The CDR3 nucleotides read TGCGCCAGCAGCTTGCCCCGCCCGGGAGTCGGCGGGGAGCTGTTTTTT. It codes for CASSLPRPGVGGELFF.

The chain carries TRBV2 and TRBJ2-1; 10 positions match TRBD2. The length of the CDR3 is 20 residues. The germline V gene has CDR1 SNHLY and CDR2 FYNNEI. With 1 base clipped from V and 2 bases from J, the junction kept 14 bases outside the gene matches. The DNA for the CDR3 is TGTGCCAGCAGTGAAGGGGTTAGCGGGGGGCACCCTGGGCCCTACAATGAGCAGTTCTTC. It specifies CASSEGVSGGHPGPYNEQFF.

V and J are TRBV11-3 and TRBJ2-7; D perhaps matches TRBD1 (6 bases). The germline V gene encodes CDR1 SGHNT and CDR2 YENEEA. The CDR3 sequence is 14 residues long. The germline V and J ends were trimmed by 4 bases and 6 bases, with 16 bases remaining between them. CDR3 loop: CASSSSGDGVEQYF. CDR3 nucleotides: TGTGCCAGCAGCTCATCAGGGGACGGGGTCGAGCAGTACTTC.

The chain carries TRBV5-4 and TRBJ2-1, with a tentative D call TRBD2 (5 bases). The V gene lost 4 bases and the J gene lost 1 base, with 15 bases spanning the gap. This CDR3 comprises 16 residues. CDR1 is SGHNT, CDR2 YYREEE, per germline (reference sequence). CDR3 in amino acids: CASSKNGVGSYNEQFF. The DNA for the CDR3 is TGTGCCAGCAGCAAAAACGGGGTGGGTTCCTACAATGAGCAGTTCTTC.

The CDR3 coding sequence is TGCGCCAGCAGCCCGGAAGGGAGTCCCCCCGATGGCTACACCTTC. It specifies CASSPEGSPPDGYTF. V usage is TRBV5-1 and J usage is TRBJ1-2; D is unresolved. This CDR3 contains 15 residues. The V end lost 4 bases, the J end lost 6 bases, and 19 bases lay between the germline ends. CDR1 and CDR2 from the germline V gene are SGHRS and YFSETQ. Drawing the rest from reference TRBV5-1 and TRBJ1-2, the complete variable domain is KAGVTQTPRYLIKTRGQQVTLSCSPISGHRSVSWYQQTPGQGLQFLFEYFSETQRNKGNFPGRFSGRQFSNSRSEMNVSTLELGDSALYLCASSPEGSPPDGYTFGSGTRLTVV.

The rearrangement joins TRBV10-2 to TRBJ2-1; TRBD1 might be the D (5 bases). The CDR3 has 13 amino acids. CDR1 and CDR2 from the germline V gene are WSHSY and SAAADI. Deletions cut 6 bases from V and 2 bases from J, with 8 bases between. The CDR3 nucleotides read TGCGCCAGCAGAAGGGGTACCTACAATGAGCAGTTCTTC. This translates into CASRRGTYNEQFF.

The table lists this clone with a count of one. V is TRBV28 and J is TRBJ1-4; 8 bases align to TRBD1. The CDR3 totals 15 residues. Germline assignment: CDR1 MDHEN and CDR2 SYDVKM. The V segment lost 4 bases and the J segment 8 bases; nucleotides outside the gene matches: 9. CDR3 DNA sequence: TGTGCCAGCAGTTCCATCGGACAGGGAGGGGAAAAACTGTTTTTT. It is translated as CASSSIGQGGEKLFF.

The rearrangement links TRBV12-3 or TRBV12-4 to TRBJ2-4; the match to TRBD1 covers 8 bases. J gave up 6 bases and V 7 bases, and 5 bases lay outside the gene matches. This CDR3 spans 13 amino acids. CDR3 sequence reads: CASNLQGVNIQYF. The CDR3 DNA reads TGTGCCAGCAATCTACAGGGGGTAAACATTCAGTACTTC.

The chain uses TRBV3-1 (or the pseudogene TRBV3-2) and TRBJ2-5; 8 bases map to TRBD2. The CDR3 runs to 15 residues. V lost 3 bases, J lost 3 bases, and 6 bases stayed unmatched. From germline, CDR1 is LGHDT and CDR2 YNNKEL (reference sequence). CDR3 in amino acids: CASSHWGLGKETQYF. CDR3 sequence (DNA): TGTGCCAGCAGCCATTGGGGACTAGGGAAAGAGACCCAGTACTTC.

The chain is built from TRBV6-5 and TRBJ1-5; 7 bases match TRBD1. The length of the CDR3 is 14 residues. Germline V gene data show CDR1 as MNHEY and CDR2 as SVGAGI. V lost 6 bases to trimming and J lost 2 bases; unmatched junction nucleotides: 4. CDR3 coding DNA: TGTGCCAGCAGAGAGGGGACAGGCAATCAGCCCCAGCATTTT. Translation gives CASREGTGNQPQHF.

The rearrangement links TRBV6-1 to TRBJ2-3; D possibly corresponds to TRBD1 (5 bases). V lost 2 bases and J 5 bases, leaving 14 bases between the germline ends. The CDR3 extends over 15 amino acids. Germline V lookup: CDR1 MNHNS, CDR2 SASEGT. The CDR3 sequence is CASSEIGRVVDTQYF. CDR3 in DNA: TGTGCCAGCAGTGAAATAGGCAGGGTTGTAGATACGCAGTATTTT.

The V gene is TRBV5-4, the J gene TRBJ1-6; D is perhaps TRBD1 (6 bases). The CDR3 consists of 16 residues. Trimming took off 4 bases at V and 11 bases at J, with 22 bases between the two ends. The V gene's germline CDR1 is SGHNT and CDR2 YYREEE (reference sequence). The CDR3 loop reads CASSRDIGAVGTPLHF. CDR3 in DNA: TGTGCCAGCAGCCGGGACATCGGGGCGGTGGGGACACCCCTCCACTTT.

The V and J genes are TRBV10-3 and TRBJ2-7; TRBD1 agrees at 10 bases. Germline values: CDR1 ENHRY, CDR2 SYGVKD. V gave up 6 bases and J gave up 5 bases; unmatched junction bases: 7. This CDR3 is 14 amino acids long. CDR3 sequence (DNA): TGTGCCATCAGGAGACAGGGGGCTTCCGACGAGCAGTACTTC. Amino acids: CAIRRQGASDEQYF.

The chain recombines TRBV3-1 (or the pseudogene TRBV3-2) with TRBJ2-2; D gene uncertain. The CDR3 consists of 15 residues. The ends were cut back, 4 bases at V and 1 base at J, with 10 bases in the middle. Germline V lookup: CDR1 LGHDT, CDR2 YNNKEL (reference sequence). The CDR3 DNA is TGTGCCAGCAGCCCTTTCGACAAGAACACCGGGGAGCTGTTTTTT. Its protein is CASSPFDKNTGELFF.

The J gene is TRBJ1-4, the V gene TRBV28; D possibly corresponds to TRBD1 (5 bases). The CDR3 is made up of 16 amino acids. Per germline, CDR1 MDHEN and CDR2 SYDVKM. V was clipped by 1 base and J by 7 bases, with 16 bases between them. DNA of the CDR3: TGTGCCAGCAGTTTATCGTCTTTTGGGAGGGGTGAAAAACTGTTTTTT. Encoded protein: CASSLSSFGRGEKLFF.

The V gene is TRBV7-9, the J gene TRBJ1-4; 7 nucleotides align to TRBD1. Germline values: CDR1 SEHNR, CDR2 FQNEAQ (reference sequence). Trimming removed 6 bases from V and 8 bases from J; junction bases left unmatched: 9. The CDR3 is made up of 14 amino acids. The CDR3 reads CASSYRGSSEKLFF. CDR3 nucleotides: TGTGCCAGCAGTTACAGGGGCAGCAGCGAAAAACTGTTTTTT.

Worth noting for this clone: This CDR3 is also generated by other DNA sequences in the sample. This chain's CDR3 is CASSVDPAGGPYEQYF. Here the CDR3 DNA reads TGTGCCAGCAGCGTAGATCCGGCAGGGGGCCCCTACGAGCAGTACTTC. V gene TRBV9 combines with J gene TRBJ2-7; 8 nucleotides line up with TRBD1. Germline lookup yields CDR1 SGDLS and CDR2 YYNGEE. The CDR3 length is 16 residues. V lost 0 bases and J lost 2; bases outside the gene matches: 7.

The chain carries TRBV7-9 and TRBJ1-5; TRBD1 might be the D (5 bases). The V end was cut by 5 bases, the J end by 3 bases, with 14 bases between. Germline V gene data show CDR1 as SEHNR and CDR2 as FQNEAQ (reference sequence). The CDR3 has 15 amino acids. The CDR3 region has the DNA TGTGCCAGCAGCCCCCCCGGGACTGACAATCAGCCCCAGCATTTT. Translating it yields CASSPPGTDNQPQHF.

J is TRBJ2-2 and V is TRBV28; possible D gene TRBD2, 7 bases. This CDR3 spans 17 amino acids. The V gene lost 5 bases and the J gene lost 2 bases, with 18 bases spanning the gap. CDR1 is MDHEN and CDR2 is SYDVKM in the germline V gene. The DNA for the CDR3 is TGTGCCAGCAGTCCCGCCTACGGGGGGCTTAACACCGGGGAGCTGTTTTTT. This codes for CASSPAYGGLNTGELFF.

The chain has TRBV2 and TRBJ1-2; D uncertain. Germline-derived CDR1 and CDR2 are SNHLY and FYNNEI. Trimming removed 3 bases at V and 2 bases at J, with 7 bases between. The CDR3 sequence is 13 residues long. The CDR3 DNA sequence: TGTGCCAGCAGTGAGAACAGAAACTATGGCTACACCTTC. It specifies CASSENRNYGYTF.

The chain couples TRBV18 to TRBJ2-2; possible D gene TRBD1, 5 bases. Trimming left V 1 base short and J 0 bases short, with 6 bases between. CDR1 and CDR2 (germline): KGHSH, LQKENI. The CDR3 has 15 residues. For the CDR3, the DNA is TGTGCCAGCTCACCACAGGGGTCGAACACCGGGGAGCTGTTTTTT. Amino acid sequence: CASSPQGSNTGELFF.

The chain links TRBV7-9 to TRBJ1-4; D is possibly TRBD1 (6 bases). The CDR3 totals 15 residues. The germline gives CDR1 SEHNR, CDR2 FQNEAQ (reference sequence). Trimming left V 4 bases short and J 8 bases short, with 17 bases between. The CDR3 sequence: CASSSRDTREEKLFF. The CDR3 DNA is TGTGCCAGCAGCTCCCGGGACACCCGAGAGGAAAAACTGTTTTTT.

The chain uses TRBV10-1 and TRBJ1-1; tentative D call: TRBD1 (6 bases). The CDR3 loop spans 14 amino acids. The V gene lost 4 bases and the J gene lost 7 bases, with 16 bases spanning the gap. From germline, CDR1 is WNHNN and CDR2 SYGVQD (reference sequence). CDR3 residues: CASSGGFSTGEAFF. The CDR3 DNA reads as TGCGCCAGCAGTGGAGGATTCTCGACAGGTGAAGCTTTCTTT.

The chain couples TRBV30 to TRBJ2-1; TRBD2 matches at 12 bases. The CDR3 is made up of 16 amino acids. The germline gives CDR1 GTSNPN, CDR2 SVGIG (reference sequence). The V and J ends lost 2 bases and 9 bases, in that order; junction bases with no gene match: 11. CDR3 protein: CAWSNILAGGVSEQFF. The CDR3 DNA reads as TGTGCCTGGAGTAACATTCTAGCGGGGGGGGTTTCTGAGCAGTTCTTC.